These 32 T cell receptor beta chains share one sample of origin, sequenced in a study of regulatory T cells in long-lasting Graves disease. Time point in this sample: newly diagnosed GD, antithyroid drugs for less than 3 months. From RNA extracted from PBMCs, the TCR library was made. In building TCR beta libraries, iRepertoire HTBI primers were used together with Arm-PCR of CDR3 regions. TCRdb reprocessed the multiplex PCR reads with MiXCR, giving one entry per CDR3 protein. The data hold 500,000 or so distinct CDR3 sequences, with around 15% observed a single time. The same specimen was also included in a second study, on T cells in Graves' hyperthyroidism and ophthalmopathy.

Here the sequenced sample was peripheral blood mononuclear cells (PBMCs), taken at new diagnosis, from a patient treated with antithyroid drugs. The receptors were sampled from a woman aged 45-65 years with Graves disease.

This sequence joins TRBV19 and TRBJ2-3; TRBD2 agrees at 11 bases. The CDR3 covers 17 residues. Germline V lookup: CDR1 LNHDA, CDR2 SQIVND (reference sequence). Trimming removed 4 bases from V and 2 bases from J; junction bases left unmatched: 8. This CDR3 is CASSRGRLAGFTDTQYF. In nucleotides, the CDR3 is TGTGCCAGTAGTAGGGGAAGACTAGCGGGATTCACAGATACGCAGTATTTT. Full variable domain (missing parts from reference TRBV19 and TRBJ2-3): DGGITQSPKYLFRKEGQNVTLSCEQNLNHDAMYWYRQDPGQGLRLIYYSQIVNDFQKGDIAEGYSVSREKKESFPLTVTSAQKNPTAFYLCASSRGRLAGFTDTQYFGPGTRLTVL.

This clonotype was observed many times. V gene TRBV20-1 combines with J gene TRBJ2-5, with TRBD1 matching 10 bases. This CDR3 comprises 15 residues. Germline V gene data show CDR1 as DFQATT and CDR2 as SNEGSKA (reference sequence). V was pared by 1 base and J by 0 bases, with 2 bases of the junction left unmatched. CDR3 region: CSARVDRGHQETQYF. CDR3 nucleotide sequence: TGCAGTGCTAGAGTCGACAGGGGGCACCAAGAGACCCAGTACTTC.

This clonotype has at least ten counts. The chain couples TRBV20-1 to TRBJ1-1, with D perhaps TRBD1 (5 bases). The CDR3 loop spans 12 amino acids. Germline V gene data show CDR1 as DFQATT and CDR2 as SNEGSKA (reference sequence). CDR3 nucleotide sequence: TGCAGCCAAAGGGCAGGGCAATCTGAAGCTTTCTTT. As protein: CSQRAGQSEAFF.

This chain links TRBV7-2 with TRBJ1-5; TRBD1 agrees at 11 bases. J lost 7 bases, V lost 6 bases, and 8 bases had no gene match. The CDR3 contains 15 residues. Germline V gives CDR1 SGHTA, CDR2 FQGNSA. DNA of the CDR3: TGTGCCAGCAGACGGACAGGGGGCTCTGGGCAGCCCCAGCATTTT. Amino acids: CASRRTGGSGQPQHF.

A few counts support this clonotype. This chain connects TRBV5-1 to TRBJ2-5; possible D gene TRBD1, 6 bases. This CDR3 is built from 16 residues. Trimming removed 3 bases from V and 5 bases from J, with 20 bases in between. Germline V lookup: CDR1 SGHRS, CDR2 YFSETQ. The CDR3 DNA follows: TGCGCCAGCAGCTGGGGGACGGACAGAAGTCAGGAGACCCAGTACTTC. Protein sequence: CASSWGTDRSQETQYF. Based on the CDR3 plus reference TRBV5-1 and TRBJ2-5, the full variable domain is KAGVTQTPRYLIKTRGQQVTLSCSPISGHRSVSWYQQTPGQGLQFLFEYFSETQRNKGNFPGRFSGRQFSNSRSEMNVSTLELGDSALYLCASSWGTDRSQETQYFGPGTRLLVL.

Ten or more counts support this clonotype. This chain joins TRBV2 and TRBJ2-1; TRBD1 or TRBD2 may be the D gene (5 bases each). V was clipped by 6 bases and J by 9 bases, with 9 bases between them. This CDR3 has 11 residues. The germline CDR1 and CDR2 sequences are SNHLY and FYNNEI. The CDR3 DNA reads as TGTGCCAGCAGGGGACGTCCTGAGCAGTTCTTC. The encoded protein is CASRGRPEQFF.

This clonotype was seen more than once but under ten times. A single base separates this from a much larger clone, so it may be a read error. The CDR3 here is CASSLVSGRECNEQFF. The CDR3 DNA reads TGTGCCAGCAGCTTAGTAAGCGGGAGAGAGTGCAATGAGCAGTTCTTC. J is TRBJ2-1 and V is TRBV7-9; 8 nucleotides match TRBD2. Germline V gene lookup returns CDR1 SEHNR and CDR2 FQNEAQ (reference sequence). This CDR3 region has 16 residues. Losses at the gene ends were 1 base for V and 6 bases for J; bases not matched to a gene: 8.

This clonotype was seen a handful of times. This rearrangement joins TRBV2 to TRBJ2-1, with TRBD1 matching 8 bases. After removal of 4 bases from V and 7 bases from J, the junction contained 6 bases not matched to a gene. CDR1 is SNHLY, CDR2 FYNNEI, per germline. This CDR3 has 14 amino acids. The CDR3 region is CASSGPGGWNEQFF. The CDR3 DNA is TGTGCCAGCAGTGGACCAGGGGGCTGGAATGAGCAGTTCTTC. The full variable domain, in which reference TRBV2 and TRBJ2-1 provide the parts outside the CDR3, is EPEVTQTPSHQVTQMGQEVILRCVPISNHLYFYWYRQILGQKVEFLVSFYNNEISEKSEIFDDQFSVERPDGSNFTLKIRSTKLEDSAMYFCASSGPGGWNEQFFGPGTRLTVL.

This clonotype has ten or more counts. The chain links TRBV7-9 to TRBJ2-7; D tentatively fits TRBD1 or TRBD2 (5 bases each). V was shortened by 2 bases and J by 5 bases, with 7 bases between the two germline ends. CDR3 length equals 12 residues. CDR1 is SEHNR and CDR2 is FQNEAQ in the germline V gene (reference sequence). The CDR3 DNA reads as TGTGCCAGCAGCTTAATGGGGGACGAGCAGTACTTC. Encoded protein: CASSLMGDEQYF.

The chain carries TRBV4-1 and TRBJ1-5; D call uncertain. V was pared by 0 bases and J by 0 bases, with 15 bases between. CDR1 MGHRA and CDR2 YSYEKL come from the germline V gene. The CDR3 has 18 amino acids. CDR3 coding DNA: TGCGCCAGCAGCCAAGATCTTAGGCAGGTTTATAGCAATCAGCCCCAGCATTTT. Protein: CASSQDLRQVYSNQPQHF.

This clonotype occurred many times. The chain couples TRBV7-9 to TRBJ2-7; unclear D gene. In germline, CDR1 is SEHNR, CDR2 FQNEAQ (reference sequence). The length of the CDR3 is 15 residues. Between the trimmed V and J ends, which lost 6 bases and 3 bases, there was a span of 18 bases. CDR3 DNA sequence: TGTGCCAGCAGTTCCATCGTGGGGTTGAGCTACGAGCAGTACTTC. Translated: CASSSIVGLSYEQYF. The whole variable domain, remainder taken from reference TRBV7-9 and TRBJ2-7, is DTGVSQNPRHKITKRGQNVTFRCDPISEHNRLYWYRQTLGQGPEFLTYFQNEAQLEKSRLLSDRFSAERPKGSFSTLEIQRTEQGDSAMYLCASSSIVGLSYEQYFGPGTRLTVT.

In its sample, this clonotype was seen many times. The rearrangement uses TRBV7-9 and TRBJ1-5; 7 bases are shared with TRBD1. V was clipped by 5 bases and J by 7 bases; unmatched bases: 8. The CDR3 is 14 residues long. Germline CDR1 and CDR2: SEHNR and FQNEAQ (reference sequence). CDR3 sequence: CASSQQGQGQPQHF. CDR3 DNA: TGTGCCAGCAGCCAACAGGGGCAGGGCCAGCCCCAGCATTTT.

This clonotype appeared many times. This chain uses TRBV29-1 with TRBJ2-7, with D perhaps matching TRBD2 (5 bases). The germline V and J ends were trimmed by 2 bases and 3 bases, with 8 bases remaining between them. The CDR3 totals 12 residues. Germline CDR1 reads SQVTM; CDR2 reads ANQGSEA. The CDR3 region has the DNA TGCAGCGTTGAAACAGCGGACTACGAGCAGTACTTC. It codes for CSVETADYEQYF.

This clonotype was recorded at least ten times. The rearrangement links TRBV2 to TRBJ1-2; D is perhaps TRBD1 (5 bases). Germline lookup yields CDR1 SNHLY and CDR2 FYNNEI. This CDR3 has 14 residues. With 7 bases removed from V and 3 bases from J, the gap between germline ends came to 15 bases. This CDR3 is CASTAGRNYYGYTF. CDR3 nucleotides: TGTGCCAGCACGGCAGGGAGGAATTACTATGGCTACACCTTC.

This clonotype was seen at least ten times. V is TRBV24-1 and J is TRBJ2-2, with D unclear. V lost 7 bases to trimming and J lost 1 base, with 6 bases between them. CDR3 length: 13 amino acids. In germline, CDR1 is KGHDR, CDR2 SFDVKD. In DNA form, the CDR3 reads TGTGCCACCAGCAGAGAGAACACCGGGGAGCTGTTTTTT. This encodes CATSRENTGELFF.

The V gene is TRBV5-1, the J gene TRBJ2-1; D perhaps matches TRBD1 (5 bases). V lost 0 bases, J lost 5 bases, and 12 bases lay in between. CDR3 length: 15 residues. Germline assignment: CDR1 SGHRS and CDR2 YFSETQ. The chain's CDR3 is CASSLGQYRNNEQFF. The CDR3 DNA is TGCGCCAGCAGCTTGGGACAGTATCGGAACAATGAGCAGTTCTTC.

On this clonotype itself: This clone may be a read error of a much larger clone one base away. V and J are TRBV20-1 and TRBJ2-5, with a tentative D call TRBD1 (6 bases). This CDR3 has 14 amino acids. Germline V gene sequence: CDR1 DFQATT, CDR2 SNEGSKA (reference sequence). V was pared by 6 bases and J by 4 bases, with 18 bases between. The DNA of the CDR3 is TGCAGTGCCTTTGCCAGGGGTCCGGGAGAGACCCAGTACTTC. Protein: CSAFARGPGETQYF.

This clonotype was recorded many times. This chain joins TRBV5-4 and TRBJ1-1; no firm D call. The CDR3 sequence is 13 residues long. Germline CDR1 reads SGHNT; CDR2 reads YYREEE (reference sequence). The V end lost 0 bases, the J end lost 4 bases, and 7 bases lay between the germline ends. The CDR3 loop reads CASSLVEATEAFF. CDR3 DNA sequence: TGTGCCAGCAGCTTGGTTGAGGCCACTGAAGCTTTCTTT.

The chain recombines TRBV20-1 with TRBJ2-7, with D perhaps matching TRBD1 (5 bases). Looked up from germline, CDR1 is DFQATT and CDR2 is SNEGSKA (reference sequence). The V end was cut by 5 bases, the J end by 2 bases, with 10 bases between. This CDR3 has 12 amino acids. The CDR3 spells CSALTVTYEQYF. The DNA of the CDR3 is TGCAGTGCTCTGACAGTTACCTACGAGCAGTACTTC.

This rearrangement joins TRBV5-1 to TRBJ2-1; 13 bases are shared with TRBD2. Germline V lookup: CDR1 SGHRS, CDR2 YFSETQ. With 6 bases clipped from V and 4 bases from J, the junction kept 4 bases outside the gene matches. The CDR3 has 15 residues. In nucleotides, the CDR3 is TGCGCCAGCAAGACGGGACTAGCGGGATACAATGAGCAGTTCTTC. This encodes CASKTGLAGYNEQFF.

This clonotype was recorded at least ten times. The J gene is TRBJ1-2, the V gene TRBV30; TRBD1 matches at 7 bases. This CDR3 is 14 amino acids long. Trimming cost V 0 bases and J 4 bases; bases outside gene matches: 5. CDR1 and CDR2 from the germline V gene are GTSNPN and SVGIG (reference sequence). The CDR3 nucleotides are TGTGCCTGGAGTGTGTCAGGGGGACTCTATGGCTACACCTTC. This encodes CAWSVSGGLYGYTF.

This sequence joins TRBV6-1 and TRBJ2-3; D is unclear. This CDR3 comprises 13 residues. Trimming removed 4 bases from V and 5 bases from J, with 10 bases in between. Germline CDR1 and CDR2: MNHNS and SASEGT. CDR3 protein: CASSASSEDTQYF. The CDR3 DNA reads TGTGCCAGCAGTGCGTCTTCAGAAGATACGCAGTATTTT.

This clonotype has a count of ten or more. This chain uses TRBV11-2 with TRBJ2-4, with 15 bases matching TRBD2. J gave up 2 bases and V 5 bases, and 10 bases lay outside the gene matches. Germline CDR1 SGHAT, CDR2 FQNNGV. The length of the CDR3 is 19 residues. The CDR3 here is CASSNGLAGGPLSKNIQYF. CDR3 bases: TGTGCCAGCAGCAACGGACTAGCGGGAGGGCCTCTGTCCAAAAACATTCAGTACTTC.

This clonotype appeared a few times. This chain links TRBV2 with TRBJ2-1, with D possibly called TRBD1 or TRBD2 (5 bases each). Germline CDR1 is SNHLY and CDR2 is FYNNEI. The CDR3 is 14 residues long. The germline V and J ends were trimmed by 5 bases and 4 bases, with 12 bases remaining between them. This CDR3 is CASSTRDLYNEQFF. The CDR3 coding sequence is TGTGCCAGCAGTACCCGGGACCTTTACAATGAGCAGTTCTTC.

The sample holds many counts of this clonotype. The rearrangement links TRBV20-1 to TRBJ2-6; D gene ambiguous. V was trimmed by 0 bases and J by 2 bases, leaving 11 bases between them. CDR3 size: 16 residues. Germline CDR1 DFQATT, CDR2 SNEGSKA (reference sequence). CDR3 sequence reads: CSARDLLRAGANVLTF. The CDR3, as DNA: TGCAGTGCTAGAGATCTGCTTAGGGCTGGGGCCAACGTCCTGACTTTC.

This chain uses TRBV3-1 with TRBJ2-3, with D maybe TRBD1 (5 bases). CDR1 and CDR2 (germline): LGHDT, YNNKEL (reference sequence). V was shortened by 4 bases and J by 4 bases, with 15 bases between the two germline ends. This CDR3 region has 15 residues. CDR3 nucleotides: TGTGCCAGCAGCCCCCAGGGTTATTCCGCAGATACGCAGTATTTT. Amino acids: CASSPQGYSADTQYF.

Regarding this clonotype: Sequence at one end of the junction differs from germline and may be a read error. The chain joins TRBV28 to TRBJ2-6; D is unresolved. The CDR3 loop spans 15 amino acids. CDR1 MDHEN and CDR2 SYDVKM come from the germline V gene. CDR3 DNA: TGTGCCATCAGTTTAACCTACTCTGGGGCCAACGTCCTGACTTTC. Translation: CAISLTYSGANVLTF. The entire variable domain, with the rest obtained from reference TRBV28 and TRBJ2-6, is as follows: DVKVTQSSRYLVKRTGEKVFLECVQDMDHENMFWYRQDPGLGLRLIYFSYDVKMKEKGDIPEGYSVSREKKERFSLILESASTNQTSMYLCAISLTYSGANVLTFGAGSRLTVL.

This clonotype was seen repeatedly, ten times or more. The chain links TRBV13 to TRBJ2-7; 12 nucleotides line up with TRBD2. Germline-derived CDR1 and CDR2 are PRHDT and FYEKMQ (reference sequence). CDR3 length: 16 amino acids. With V trimmed by 5 bases and J by 0 bases, 5 bases remained unmatched. DNA of the CDR3: TGTGCCAGCAGCCCCCCGACTAGCGGGAGCTCCTACGAGCAGTACTTC. Amino acid sequence: CASSPPTSGSSYEQYF. Combining the CDR3 with reference TRBV13 and TRBJ2-7 gives the whole variable domain AAGVIQSPRHLIKEKRETATLKCYPIPRHDTVYWYQQGPGQDPQFLISFYEKMQSDKGSIPDRFSAQQFSDYHSELNMSSLELGDSALYFCASSPPTSGSSYEQYFGPGTRLTVT.

A few counts support this clonotype. This chain joins TRBV7-2 and TRBJ2-5, with D hard to call. V lost 3 bases, J lost 5 bases, and 13 bases lay in between. This CDR3 spans 14 amino acids. Looked up from germline, CDR1 is SGHTA and CDR2 is FQGNSA. The DNA for the CDR3 is TGTGCCAGCAGCTTTGGCTCCGGTGGGGAGACCCAGTACTTC. Its protein product is CASSFGSGGETQYF.

A word on this clonotype: A read error may account for a junction end that differs from germline. This chain links TRBV24-1 with TRBJ1-3; D gene unclear. The V gene's germline CDR1 is KGHDR and CDR2 SFDVKD. The CDR3 consists of 13 residues. CDR3 coding DNA: TGTGCCACCATGGGCCTCTCTGGAAACGCCATATATTTT. Translation gives CATMGLSGNAIYF.

At least ten counts were recorded for this clonotype. This chain uses TRBV28 with TRBJ2-2; TRBD2 matches at 11 bases. Germline-derived CDR1 and CDR2 are MDHEN and SYDVKM. V was clipped by 3 bases and J by 5 bases; unmatched bases: 20. The CDR3 is 21 residues long. Written as DNA, the CDR3 is TGTGCCAGCAGTTTCGGGGCCCCTAGCGGGAGGAGCCCTTTCCGGACCGGGGAGCTGTTTTTT. Translation: CASSFGAPSGRSPFRTGELFF.

In its sample, this clonotype was seen many times. This CDR3 is CAWDPGTGVTKLFF. DNA for the CDR3: TGTGCCTGGGACCCCGGGACAGGAGTGACAAAACTGTTTTTT. The rearrangement links TRBV30 to TRBJ1-4; TRBD1 matches 8 bases. Germline CDR1 and CDR2: GTSNPN and SVGIG (reference sequence). After removal of 5 bases from V and 10 bases from J, the junction contained 12 bases not matched to a gene. The CDR3 consists of 14 residues. The full variable domain, in which reference TRBV30 and TRBJ1-4 provide the parts outside the CDR3, is SQTIHQWPATLVQPVGSPLSLECTVEGTSNPNLYWYRQAAGRGLQLLFYSVGIGQISSEVPQNLSASRPQDRQFILSSKKLLLSDSGFYLCAWDPGTGVTKLFFGSGTQLSVL.